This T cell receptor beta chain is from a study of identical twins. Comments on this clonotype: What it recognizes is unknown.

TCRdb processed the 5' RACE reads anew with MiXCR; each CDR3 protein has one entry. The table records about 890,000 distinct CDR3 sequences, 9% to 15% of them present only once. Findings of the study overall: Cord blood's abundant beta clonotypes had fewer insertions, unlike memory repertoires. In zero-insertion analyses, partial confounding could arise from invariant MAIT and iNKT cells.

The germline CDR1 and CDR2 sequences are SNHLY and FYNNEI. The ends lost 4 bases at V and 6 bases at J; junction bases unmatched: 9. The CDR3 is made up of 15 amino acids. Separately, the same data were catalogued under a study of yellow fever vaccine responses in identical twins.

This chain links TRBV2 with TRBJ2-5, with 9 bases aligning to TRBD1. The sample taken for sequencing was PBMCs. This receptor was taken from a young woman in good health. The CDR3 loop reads CASSGQTGGLKTQYF. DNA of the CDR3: TGTGCCAGCAGTGGACAAACAGGGGGCTTAAAGACCCAGTACTTC.